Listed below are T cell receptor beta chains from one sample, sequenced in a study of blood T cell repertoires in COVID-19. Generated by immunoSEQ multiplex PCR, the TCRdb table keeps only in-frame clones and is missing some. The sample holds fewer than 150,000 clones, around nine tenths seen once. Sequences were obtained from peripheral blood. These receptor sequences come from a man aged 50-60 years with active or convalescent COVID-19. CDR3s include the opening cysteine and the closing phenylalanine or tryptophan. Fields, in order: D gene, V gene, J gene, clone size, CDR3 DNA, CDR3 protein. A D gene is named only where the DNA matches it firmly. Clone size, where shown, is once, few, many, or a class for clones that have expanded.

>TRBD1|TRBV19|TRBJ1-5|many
TGTGCCAGTAGTACTGCCAGGGGGAATCAGCCCCAGCATTTT
CASSTARGNQPQHF
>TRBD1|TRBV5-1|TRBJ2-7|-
TGCGCCAGCAGCTTGACGGGACAGGGAACCTACGAGCAGTACTTC
CASSLTGQGTYEQYF
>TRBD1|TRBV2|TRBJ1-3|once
TGTGCCAGCAGCGGACAGGGGGGAAACACCATATATTTT
CASSGQGGNTIYF
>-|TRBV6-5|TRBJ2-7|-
TGTGCCAGCAGTTACGGGGGGTCGAGCTCCTACGAGCAGTACTTC
CASSYGGSSSYEQYF
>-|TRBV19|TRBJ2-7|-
TGTGCCAGTAGTATGGGTCCAGGGGTGAACTACGAGCAGTACTTC
CASSMGPGVNYEQYF
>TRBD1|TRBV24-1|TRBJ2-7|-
TGTGCCACCAGTGATCGGGACAGCTACGAGCAGTACTTC
CATSDRDSYEQYF
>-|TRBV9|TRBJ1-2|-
TGTGCCAGCCGGAGAGGGAACTATGGCTACACCTTC
CASRRGNYGYTF
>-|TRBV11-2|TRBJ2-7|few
TGTGCCAGCAGCCAAAGCAGGTACGAGCAGTACTTC
CASSQSRYEQYF
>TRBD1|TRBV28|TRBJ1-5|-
TGTGCCAGCAGCTACAGGGGTGAGAGGGCCCAGCATTTT
CASSYRGERAQHF
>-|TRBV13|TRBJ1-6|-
TGTGCCAGCAGCCAAAGCAATTCACCCCTCCACTTT
CASSQSNSPLHF
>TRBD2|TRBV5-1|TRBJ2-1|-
TGCGCCAGCAGGGATAGCGGGAGTAACGGCGGTGAGCAGTTCTTC
CASRDSGSNGGEQFF